The 4 T cell receptor beta chains below all came from one sample that was sequenced in a study of immune cell composition in non-small cell lung cancer. Normal lung sampling was at least 3 cm from the tumour, as distant as possible. Profiled with immunoSEQ multiplex PCR; TCRdb holds only in-frame clones, not every one. The sample lists about 2,100 clones, over 70% occurring once. Sequenced sample: non-adjacent lung tissue. These TCRs come from a human donor with non-small cell lung cancer.

In its sample, this clone is large. One junction end does not reproduce the germline sequence, and a read error may be involved. The rearrangement uses TRBV7-7 and TRBJ2-5; D is ambiguous. Per the germline V gene, CDR1 is SSHAT and CDR2 is FNYEAQ (reference sequence). The CDR3 is 13 residues long. The DNA for the CDR3 is TGTGCTAGCAGCTCTCACATGGAAGAGACCCAGTACTTC. Protein: CASSSHMEETQYF.

The rearrangement uses TRBV9 and TRBJ2-7; a possible D gene is TRBD2 (7 bases). Germline CDR1 and CDR2: SGDLS and YYNGEE. V shed 3 bases and J shed 5 bases, with 18 bases lying between them. The CDR3 totals 15 residues. The CDR3 DNA sequence: TGTGCCAGCAGCGCGGGGGGTGGGGGCGGCGACGAGCAGTACTTC. This sequence encodes CASSAGGGGGDEQYF.

V usage is TRBV4-2 and J usage is TRBJ2-7; 11 bases agree with TRBD2. Trimming cost V 3 bases and J 3 bases; bases outside gene matches: 4. Looked up from germline, CDR1 is LGHNA and CDR2 is YNFKEQ. The CDR3 has 15 residues. This chain's CDR3 is CASSQAGTSGYEQYF. The CDR3 nucleotides read TGTGCCAGCAGCCAGGCCGGGACTAGCGGCTACGAGCAGTACTTC.

This chain joins TRBV28 and TRBJ2-7; TRBD2 matches 10 bases. Germline V gene sequence: CDR1 MDHEN, CDR2 SYDVKM. V trimming: 3 bases; J trimming: 5 bases; junction bases outside the gene matches: 7. The CDR3 has 15 residues. CDR3 loop: CASSLELAGFDEQYF. DNA of the CDR3: TGTGCCAGCAGTTTGGAACTAGCGGGATTCGACGAGCAGTACTTC.